Presented here are 14 T cell receptor beta chains from one specimen sequenced in a study of control samples from healthy donors and cancer patients. The method was immunoSEQ multiplex PCR; TCRdb's version includes in-frame clones alone and lacks a portion of them. Altogether 90,000 to 130,000 clones are present, approximately 80% being singletons, with the ten largest covering approximately 7%. Source material: blood. The source of these receptors is a man between 18 and 35 years old in good health.

This clone has just one count. This chain links TRBV9 with TRBJ1-6; the match to TRBD1 covers 8 bases. Trimming cost V 4 bases and J 7 bases; bases outside gene matches: 7. Germline V lookup: CDR1 SGDLS, CDR2 YYNGEE. The CDR3 sequence is 15 residues long. DNA for the CDR3: TGTGCCAGCAGCTTCCGGGACAGGCAGAATTCACCCCTCCACTTT. Amino acids: CASSFRDRQNSPLHF. The full variable domain, with the rest looked up from reference TRBV9 and TRBJ1-6, is DSGVTQTPKHLITATGQRVTLRCSPRSGDLSVYWYQQSLDQGLQFLIQYYNGEERAKGNILERFSAQQFPDLHSELNLSSLELGDSALYFCASSFRDRQNSPLHFGNGTRLTVT.

CDR3 amino acids: CASSLMGNTGNTIYF. The CDR3 DNA follows: TGCGCCAGCAGCTTGATGGGTAACACTGGAAACACCATATATTTT. The chain is built from TRBV5-1 and TRBJ1-3; D is unresolved. The V end lost 1 base, the J end lost 2 bases, and 10 bases lay between the germline ends. Germline loops: CDR1 SGHRS, CDR2 YFSETQ. CDR3 length: 15 amino acids.

The chain joins TRBV6-5 to TRBJ1-5, with D tentatively TRBD1 (5 bases). Germline CDR1 MNHEY, CDR2 SVGAGI. Trimming took off 6 bases at V and 1 base at J, with 13 bases between the two ends. CDR3 size: 15 residues. The CDR3 DNA follows: TGTGCCAGCAGCCTGGGCCGACAGAGCAATCAGCCCCAGCATTTT. Translating it yields CASSLGRQSNQPQHF.

The chain couples TRBV4-3 to TRBJ2-1; 9 positions match TRBD1. The V gene end was trimmed by 1 base and the J gene end by 8 bases; junction bases not matched to a gene: 6. The CDR3 has 15 residues. The V gene's germline CDR1 is LGHNA and CDR2 YSLEER. The CDR3 loop is CASSQGDRDGDEQFF. Here the CDR3 DNA reads TGCGCCAGCAGCCAAGGGGACAGGGATGGCGATGAGCAGTTCTTC.

This clone has only a few counts. The chain combines TRBV9 with TRBJ1-1; D unresolved. The CDR3 extends over 13 amino acids. V lost 7 bases to trimming and J lost 4 bases, with 14 bases between them. Germline-derived CDR1 and CDR2 are SGDLS and YYNGEE. CDR3 residues: CASGGRPSTEAFF. DNA for the CDR3: TGTGCCAGCGGAGGAAGACCGTCCACTGAAGCTTTCTTT.

This clone came up a few times. The genes are TRBV4-1 and TRBJ1-2; 7 nucleotides agree with TRBD1. V lost 6 bases to trimming and J lost 2 bases; unmatched junction nucleotides: 9. Germline-derived CDR1 and CDR2 are MGHRA and YSYEKL. CDR3 length: 15 amino acids. The CDR3 DNA reads as TGCGCCAGCAGGCTGGGACAGACAAAAAACTATGGCTACACCTTC. Its protein is CASRLGQTKNYGYTF.

The chain is built from TRBV7-2 and TRBJ1-4; unclear D gene. Trimming removed 4 bases from V and 7 bases from J, with 10 bases in between. Germline lookup yields CDR1 SGHTA and CDR2 FQGNSA. This CDR3 contains 13 residues. CDR3 loop: CASSYDWGEKLFF. The CDR3 region has the DNA TGTGCCAGCAGCTATGACTGGGGTGAAAAACTGTTTTTT.

This clone was seen more than once but under ten times. The CDR3 here is CASSFPDRGIYEQYF. The CDR3 coding sequence is TGTGCCAGCAGTTTTCCTGACAGGGGAATCTACGAGCAGTACTTC. V is TRBV28 and J is TRBJ2-7, with TRBD1 identical over 8 bases. Per germline, CDR1 MDHEN and CDR2 SYDVKM. V was clipped by 3 bases and J by 3 bases; unmatched bases: 7. The CDR3 is 15 residues long. Full variable domain (outside the CDR3, taken from reference TRBV28 and TRBJ2-7): DVKVTQSSRYLVKRTGEKVFLECVQDMDHENMFWYRQDPGLGLRLIYFSYDVKMKEKGDIPEGYSVSREKKERFSLILESASTNQTSMYLCASSFPDRGIYEQYFGPGTRLTVT.

This chain uses TRBV10-3 with TRBJ2-6; TRBD1 aligns across 12 bases. Trimming removed 1 base from V and 4 bases from J; junction bases left unmatched: 11. CDR1 is ENHRY and CDR2 is SYGVKD in the germline V gene. The CDR3 length is 20 residues. CDR3 sequence: CAISEFFGTGGASGANVLTF. CDR3 bases: TGTGCCATCAGTGAGTTTTTTGGGACAGGGGGCGCGTCCGGGGCCAACGTCCTGACTTTC.

The CDR3 region has the DNA TGTGCCAGCAGCTTAGATTGGGGGAGGGGGGATACGCAGTATTTT. Protein product: CASSLDWGRGDTQYF. The genes are TRBV11-2 and TRBJ2-3, with D perhaps matching TRBD2 (7 bases). The CDR3 length is 15 residues. The germline gives CDR1 SGHAT, CDR2 FQNNGV. Trimming cost V 0 bases and J 6 bases, with 13 bases left between them.

This clone was picked up many times. The chain joins TRBV11-2 to TRBJ1-5; D gene ambiguous. CDR1 and CDR2 (germline): SGHAT, FQNNGV. The length of the CDR3 is 15 residues. The V end lost 0 bases, the J end lost 4 bases, and 10 bases lay between the germline ends. CDR3 sequence (DNA): TGTGCCAGCAGCTTAGAATGGGGAGCTAATCAGCCCCAGCATTTT. The encoded protein is CASSLEWGANQPQHF.

This clone was counted only a few times. This chain uses TRBV7-2 with TRBJ1-2, with 8 bases identical to TRBD1. Germline-derived CDR1 and CDR2 are SGHTA and FQGNSA. With V trimmed by 5 bases and J by 8 bases, 7 bases remained unmatched. This CDR3 is 13 amino acids long. The CDR3: CASSEDRGGGYTF. CDR3 sequence (DNA): TGTGCCAGCAGCGAAGACAGGGGCGGCGGCTACACCTTC. Full variable domain (outside the CDR3, taken from reference TRBV7-2 and TRBJ1-2): GAGVSQSPSNKVTEKGKDVELRCDPISGHTALYWYRQSLGQGLEFLIYFQGNSAPDKSGLPSDRFSAERTGGSVSTLTIQRTQQEDSAVYLCASSEDRGGGYTFGSGTRLTVV.

The chain carries TRBV6-2 or TRBV6-3 and TRBJ1-1; D not certain. Trimming pared 0 bases from V and 4 bases from J, leaving 9 bases between. This CDR3 contains 14 residues. Germline CDR1 is MNHEY and CDR2 is SVGEGT. The CDR3: CASSYSRRSTEAFF. The CDR3 bases are TGTGCCAGCAGTTACTCGAGAAGGTCCACTGAAGCTTTCTTT.

This chain links TRBV2 with TRBJ2-5; TRBD1 matches 7 bases. The CDR3 has 14 amino acids. Germline V gene sequence: CDR1 SNHLY, CDR2 FYNNEI. With V trimmed by 7 bases and J by 5 bases, 10 bases remained unmatched. The CDR3 here is CASKLRTGSETQYF. The DNA for the CDR3 is TGTGCCAGCAAACTTCGGACAGGAAGCGAGACCCAGTACTTC.